This T cell receptor (beta chain) was identified during a study of cytomegalovirus exposure and HLA in healthy donors. Study-wide context: A later analysis reported the 100 to 150 validation repertoires used the same platform as the approximately 670 first-cohort repertoires.

Whole-study findings and limits: Among TCR beta chains, those listed as cytomegalovirus-associated numbered about 160. Diagnosis of cytomegalovirus status made by the classifier reportedly showed high specificity and sensitivity. The authors confirmed in vitro that three CMV-associated chains were specific for CMV antigens.

Comment on this clone: Its antigen is unknown.

This CDR3 has 14 residues. CDR1 is MGHRA and CDR2 is YSYEKL in the germline V gene. V was shortened by 4 bases and J by 5 bases, with 12 bases between the two germline ends. Libraries were prepared by immunoSEQ multiplex PCR; TCRdb keeps only in-frame clonotypes and omits some of them. This table has 150,000 to 200,000 clones, roughly nine tenths appearing once. The rearrangement joins TRBV4-1 to TRBJ2-1, with D uncertain. The source is a young woman in good health and CMV-seronegative. Sequencing was done on a sample of PBMCs. The DNA of the CDR3 is TGCGCCAGCAGCCGCCTCTCGCAGGACAATGAGCAGTTCTTC. Amino acids: CASSRLSQDNEQFF.